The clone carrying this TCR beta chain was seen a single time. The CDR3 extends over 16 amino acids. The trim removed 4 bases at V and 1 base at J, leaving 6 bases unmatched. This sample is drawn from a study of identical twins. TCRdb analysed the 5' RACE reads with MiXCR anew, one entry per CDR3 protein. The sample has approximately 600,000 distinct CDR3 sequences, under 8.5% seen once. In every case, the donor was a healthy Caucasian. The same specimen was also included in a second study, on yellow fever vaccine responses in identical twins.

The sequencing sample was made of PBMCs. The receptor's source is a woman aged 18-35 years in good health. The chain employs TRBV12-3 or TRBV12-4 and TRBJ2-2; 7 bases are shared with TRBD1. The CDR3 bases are TGTGCCAGCAGTTCCCCAGGGGGTGAGAACACCGGGGAGCTGTTTTTT. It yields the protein CASSSPGGENTGELFF.